The sequence of this T cell receptor (beta chain) was determined in a study of regulatory T cells in long-lasting Graves disease. For the study at large: The study enrolled newly diagnosed Graves' patients on antithyroid drugs under 3 months.

There are many counts of this clonotype. The antigen is undetermined. The authors built TCR beta libraries using iRepertoire HTBI primers and Arm-PCR of CDR3 regions. TCRdb processed the multiplex PCR reads anew with MiXCR; each CDR3 protein has one entry. The sample yields 400,000 to 550,000 distinct CDR3 sequences, around 17% seen once. Study-level points and caveats: Among persistent patients, a larger number of public clonotypes were shared (approximately 3,000) than among newly diagnosed patients (roughly 1,000).

The time point is: newly diagnosed GD, antithyroid drugs for less than 3 months. Isolated PBMC RNA provided the starting material for the TCR library. A further study also used this sample, focusing on T cells in Graves' hyperthyroidism and ophthalmopathy. Per that paper: Diagnoses used clinical symptoms, serum thyroxine and TRAb, thyroid ultrasound and orbital computed tomography. RT-PCR in the first round (using the HTBI primer set) targeted the TCR CDR3.

The receptor's source is a young woman with Graves disease. The material was peripheral blood mononuclear cells (PBMCs), obtained at new diagnosis, from a patient treated with antithyroid drugs.

CDR3 sequence (DNA): TGCGCCAGCAGCTTTACCCGGGACCCCTCCTACGAGCAGTACTTC. Amino acid sequence: CASSFTRDPSYEQYF. This sequence joins TRBV4-3 and TRBJ2-7; either TRBD1 or TRBD2 may fit D (5 bases each). This CDR3 contains 15 residues. Germline CDR1 is LGHNA and CDR2 is YSLEER. V was pared by 5 bases and J by 0 bases, with 14 bases between.